These 29 T cell receptor beta chains were sequenced from one sample in a study of blood T cell repertoires in COVID-19. Measured with immunoSEQ multiplex PCR; TCRdb has only the in-frame clones, and not every one. The sample shows 240,000 or so clones, 75% to 90% of them seen only once. The sample comprised PBMCs or T cells enriched from blood (not recorded which). These TCRs come from a man over 45 who had been exposed to COVID-19.

The chain joins TRBV2 to TRBJ1-1, with TRBD1 identical over 9 bases. Germline CDR1 SNHLY, CDR2 FYNNEI. This CDR3 contains 14 residues. Losses at the gene ends were 6 bases for V and 5 bases for J; bases not matched to a gene: 7. The CDR3: CASSYNRGRTEAFF. The CDR3 DNA follows: TGTGCCAGCAGCTATAACAGGGGGCGTACTGAAGCTTTCTTT.

The V call is TRBV7-9, the J call TRBJ1-2, with a possible D match to TRBD1 (5 bases). The CDR3 is 13 residues long. V was clipped by 1 base and J by 3 bases, with 6 bases between them. Germline V gene sequence: CDR1 SEHNR, CDR2 FQNEAQ (reference sequence). In DNA, the CDR3 is TGTGCCAGCAGCTTAGAAGGGGACTATGGCTACACCTTC. It encodes CASSLEGDYGYTF.

This chain joins TRBV5-6 and TRBJ2-5, with D possibly matching TRBD1 (5 bases). Trimming removed 1 base from V and 5 bases from J, with 24 bases in between. The V gene's germline CDR1 is SGHDT and CDR2 YYEEEE. The CDR3 runs to 18 residues. The CDR3 is CASSLSLSLLTVRETQYF. CDR3 in DNA: TGTGCCAGCAGCTTGTCTCTTTCTTTGCTGACAGTTCGGGAGACCCAGTACTTC.

The J gene is TRBJ2-7, the V gene TRBV11-2; no firm D call. This CDR3 comprises 11 residues. Per the germline V gene, CDR1 is SGHAT and CDR2 is FQNNGV. Deletions cut 4 bases from V and 3 bases from J, with 4 bases between. The CDR3, as DNA: TGTGCCAGCAGCTCTAACTACGAGCAGTACGTC. Residues: CASSSNYEQYV.

The V call is TRBV7-3, the J call TRBJ2-1; 8 bases match TRBD1. CDR3 length: 15 amino acids. Germline-derived CDR1 and CDR2 are SGHTA and FQGTGA. The junction had 9 bases not matched to a gene; V was cut back by 2 bases and J by 9 bases. CDR3 loop: CASSLGSQGAGEQFF. In DNA, the CDR3 is TGTGCCAGCAGCTTAGGGAGTCAGGGGGCAGGTGAGCAGTTCTTC.

The chain is built from TRBV19 and TRBJ2-1; 7 nucleotides agree with TRBD2. CDR1 and CDR2 (germline): LNHDA, SQIVND (reference sequence). Trimming removed 5 bases from V and 2 bases from J; junction bases left unmatched: 6. CDR3 length: 15 residues. CDR3 coding DNA: TGTGCCAGTAGTGGCTCGCGGGAGACCTACAATGAGCAGTTCTTC. As protein: CASSGSRETYNEQFF. Full variable domain (rest looked up from reference TRBV19 and TRBJ2-1): DGGITQSPKYLFRKEGQNVTLSCEQNLNHDAMYWYRQDPGQGLRLIYYSQIVNDFQKGDIAEGYSVSREKKESFPLTVTSAQKNPTAFYLCASSGSRETYNEQFFGPGTRLTVL.

The gene calls are TRBV27 and TRBJ1-2; maybe TRBD1 (6 bases). Trimming left V 2 bases short and J 0 bases short, with 16 bases between. CDR3 length equals 17 residues. CDR1 is MNHEY, CDR2 SMNVEV, per germline (reference sequence). The CDR3, as DNA: TGTGCCAGCAGTTTAAGGGGGGAGGGGGGCTCTAACTATGGCTACACCTTC. It codes for CASSLRGEGGSNYGYTF.

The CDR3 protein is CASSLTGMGTDTQYF. The CDR3 DNA sequence: TGCGCCAGCAGCTTGACAGGGATGGGCACAGATACGCAGTATTTT. The chain links TRBV5-1 to TRBJ2-3; tentatively, D is TRBD1 (6 bases). Germline CDR1 is SGHRS and CDR2 is YFSETQ. The CDR3 runs 15 residues. Between the trimmed V and J ends, which lost 1 base and 1 base, there was a span of 10 bases. The full variable domain, completed using reference TRBV5-1 and TRBJ2-3, is KAGVTQTPRYLIKTRGQQVTLSCSPISGHRSVSWYQQTPGQGLQFLFEYFSETQRNKGNFPGRFSGRQFSNSRSEMNVSTLELGDSALYLCASSLTGMGTDTQYFGPGTRLTVL.

The genes are TRBV29-1 and TRBJ2-1; D gene unclear. V lost 4 bases to trimming and J lost 0 bases, with 13 bases between them. Germline assignment: CDR1 SQVTM and CDR2 ANQGSEA. The CDR3 covers 15 residues. The CDR3 protein is CSVAMPLSSYNEQFF. DNA for the CDR3: TGCAGCGTTGCAATGCCCCTCAGCTCCTACAATGAGCAGTTCTTC.

Note on this clone: The junction does not match germline at one end; this may be a read error. The chain uses TRBV7-7 and TRBJ2-1, with TRBD2 identical over 12 bases. Germline V lookup: CDR1 SSHAT, CDR2 FNYEAQ (reference sequence). CDR3 length equals 15 residues. For the CDR3, the DNA is TGTGCTAGCAGCTTGGGACTAGCGGGTACGAATGAGCAGTTCTTC. This codes for CASSLGLAGTNEQFF. The full variable domain, in which reference TRBV7-7 and TRBJ2-1 provide the parts outside the CDR3, is GAGVSQSPRYKVTKRGQDVTLRCDPISSHATLYWYQQALGQGPEFLTYFNYEAQPDKSGLPSDRFSAERPEGSISTLTIQRTEQRDSAMYRCASSLGLAGTNEQFFGPGTRLTVL.

The rearrangement uses TRBV12-1 and TRBJ1-3; TRBD1 reflects the table's D call only, with no check against the DNA. TRBV12-1 is an annotated pseudogene. This CDR3 is 16 amino acids long. In DNA, the CDR3 is TGTGCCAGCAGCGGATTGGACAGGAGCTCTGGAAACACCATATATTTT. Translated, it gives CASSGLDRSSGNTIYF.

The chain carries TRBV18 and TRBJ2-3, with D possibly TRBD2 on 5 matching bases. CDR1 KGHSH and CDR2 LQKENI come from the germline V gene. The V end lost 1 base, the J end lost 4 bases, and 12 bases lay between the germline ends. CDR3 length: 15 residues. This CDR3 is CASSPQMGRADTQYF. DNA for the CDR3: TGTGCCAGCTCACCACAGATGGGGAGAGCAGATACGCAGTATTTT.

The gene calls are TRBV7-3 and TRBJ1-1; the D is unclear. Germline V gene data show CDR1 as SGHTA and CDR2 as FQGTGA. With 2 bases removed from V and 1 base from J, the gap between germline ends came to 5 bases. CDR3 length equals 13 residues. The CDR3 here is CASSLYRNTEAFF. In DNA, the CDR3 is TGTGCCAGCAGCTTATATCGGAACACTGAAGCTTTCTTT.

The V and J genes are TRBV7-2 and TRBJ1-6; D perhaps matches TRBD1 (6 bases). The CDR3 is made up of 17 amino acids. V lost 0 bases to trimming and J lost 0 bases, with 9 bases between them. Germline V lookup: CDR1 SGHTA, CDR2 FQGNSA. The CDR3 region has the DNA TGTGCCAGCAGCTTAGCGACAGGCGACTCCTATAATTCACCCCTCCACTTT. Translation gives CASSLATGDSYNSPLHF.

The genes are TRBV15 and TRBJ2-1; 11 bases match TRBD2. This CDR3 region has 15 residues. The germline gives CDR1 LNHNV, CDR2 YYDKDF (reference sequence). J gave up 6 bases and V 0 bases, and 1 base lay outside the gene matches. The CDR3 loop is CATSRDTSGSNEQFF. The CDR3 DNA is TGTGCCACCAGCAGAGATACTAGCGGGAGCAATGAGCAGTTCTTC.

This sequence joins TRBV20-1 and TRBJ1-1; D is possibly TRBD1 (6 bases). The CDR3 runs to 13 residues. Trimming took 3 bases from V and 5 from J, leaving 13 bases between them. Germline V gives CDR1 DFQATT, CDR2 SNEGSKA (reference sequence). The CDR3 region is CSASQGPRTEAFF. The CDR3 nucleotides read TGCAGTGCTAGTCAGGGGCCGAGAACTGAAGCTTTCTTT.

This clone was counted once. The chain recombines TRBV7-8 with TRBJ1-1, with D possibly TRBD1 on 5 matching bases. The CDR3 sequence is 15 residues long. The germline V gene encodes CDR1 SGHVS and CDR2 FQNEAQ. V was pared by 5 bases and J by 0 bases, with 13 bases between. CDR3 DNA: TGTGCCAGCAGCATACGGGGGGTAATGAACACTGAAGCTTTCTTT. Translated, it gives CASSIRGVMNTEAFF.

The CDR3 coding sequence is TGTGCCAGCAGTGAAGATGACACCCTCCTAAATCAGCCCCAGCATTTT. It is translated as CASSEDDTLLNQPQHF. The rearrangement links TRBV6-1 to TRBJ1-5; D is undetermined. Germline lookup yields CDR1 MNHNS and CDR2 SASEGT. Trimming left V 1 base short and J 4 bases short, with 14 bases between. CDR3 length: 16 amino acids.

V and J are TRBV3-1 (or the pseudogene TRBV3-2) and TRBJ2-1; possible D gene TRBD2, 5 bases. This CDR3 region has 15 residues. Trimming stripped 7 bases from V and 0 bases from J, with 13 bases between. Germline values: CDR1 LGHDT, CDR2 YNNKEL (reference sequence). DNA for the CDR3: TGTGCCAGCACCAACGCCGGGGACTCCTACAATGAGCAGTTCTTC. Translated, it gives CASTNAGDSYNEQFF.

This chain joins TRBV12-5 and TRBJ2-7; 8 nucleotides match TRBD2. This CDR3 has 17 amino acids. The V gene end was trimmed by 5 bases and the J gene end by 2 bases; junction bases not matched to a gene: 14. Germline V CDR1 and CDR2: LGHNT, FRNRAP. This CDR3 is CASGPELRGGRPYEQYV. Here the CDR3 DNA reads TGTGCTAGTGGTCCGGAACTGAGAGGCGGGAGGCCCTACGAGCAGTACGTC.

The genes are TRBV11-2 and TRBJ2-2; 8 bases agree with TRBD2. Germline trimming cut 1 base from V and 2 bases from J; bases unmatched to any gene: 12. The CDR3 length is 19 residues. Germline lookup yields CDR1 SGHAT and CDR2 FQNNGV. The CDR3 DNA reads TGTGCCAGCAGCTTAGTTGTCGGGAGCCGGGGGGGTAACACCGGGGAGCTGTTTTTT. Its translation is CASSLVVGSRGGNTGELFF.

The chain recombines TRBV10-3 with TRBJ1-6; D gene unclear. Trimming pared 6 bases from V and 0 bases from J, leaving 12 bases between. The CDR3 totals 16 residues. Germline V lookup: CDR1 ENHRY, CDR2 SYGVKD. The CDR3 region has the DNA TGTGCCATCAGCCGGACTGACGTCTCCTATAATTCACCCCTCCACTTT. Residues: CAISRTDVSYNSPLHF.

The V call is TRBV30, the J call TRBJ2-3; D is possibly TRBD1 (6 bases). CDR1 GTSNPN and CDR2 SVGIG come from the germline V gene (reference sequence). The V and J ends lost 1 base and 0 bases respectively, with 14 bases between them. The CDR3 loop spans 16 amino acids. As DNA, the CDR3 is TGTGCCTGGAGTGGAAGAGACAGGAGTAGCACAGATACGCAGTATTTT. Its translation is CAWSGRDRSSTDTQYF.

The chain couples TRBV19 to TRBJ1-6; 8 bases align to TRBD1. V lost 10 bases to trimming and J lost 1 base; unmatched junction nucleotides: 6. The CDR3 spans 15 residues. Germline CDR1 LNHDA, CDR2 SQIVND (reference sequence). CDR3 loop: CATRTGTSYNSPLHF. The CDR3 DNA sequence: TGTGCCACCAGGACAGGGACTTCCTATAATTCACCCCTCCACTTT.

V and J are TRBV3-1 (or the pseudogene TRBV3-2) and TRBJ2-5, with 7 bases that match TRBD1. The CDR3 is 16 amino acids. The germline V gene encodes CDR1 LGHDT and CDR2 YNNKEL (reference sequence). V lost 1 base and J lost 1; bases outside the gene matches: 6. For the CDR3, the DNA is TGTGCCAGCAGCCAAGGACAGGGAAGACTCCAAGAGACCCAGTACTTC. This sequence encodes CASSQGQGRLQETQYF.

The chain joins TRBV25-1 to TRBJ1-1; 9 nucleotides match TRBD1. The germline V gene has CDR1 MGHDK and CDR2 SYGVNS. V lost 0 bases and J lost 5; bases outside the gene matches: 10. CDR3 length equals 17 residues. DNA for the CDR3: TGTGCCAGCAGTGAATATACAGGGGGCAATTCAGTTACTGAAGCTTTCTTT. Translation: CASSEYTGGNSVTEAFF.

This rearrangement joins TRBV5-1 to TRBJ2-2; 12 bases align to TRBD1. The CDR3 loop spans 16 amino acids. Germline lookup yields CDR1 SGHRS and CDR2 YFSETQ. V lost 3 bases to trimming and J lost 3 bases; unmatched junction nucleotides: 3. CDR3 sequence reads: CASSWGTGGDTGELFF. CDR3 DNA: TGCGCCAGCAGCTGGGGGACAGGGGGCGACACCGGGGAGCTGTTTTTT.

The chain joins TRBV7-3 to TRBJ2-3; possible D gene TRBD1, 5 bases. From germline, CDR1 is SGHTA and CDR2 FQGTGA. V gave up 2 bases and J gave up 5 bases, with 14 bases separating them. The CDR3 is 15 amino acids. The CDR3 spells CASSLQGPGQDTQYF. The CDR3 DNA is TGTGCCAGCAGCTTACAGGGTCCCGGCCAAGATACGCAGTATTTT.

This clone was seen a single time. The CDR3 region has the DNA TGTGCCAGCAGCTTGATAAGCCTCTCCTACGAGCAGTACGTC. Its protein product is CASSLISLSYEQYV. J is TRBJ2-7 and V is TRBV5-6, with D unresolved. The length of the CDR3 is 14 residues. Germline V gives CDR1 SGHDT, CDR2 YYEEEE. The V gene lost 1 base and the J gene lost 0 bases, with 8 bases spanning the gap.